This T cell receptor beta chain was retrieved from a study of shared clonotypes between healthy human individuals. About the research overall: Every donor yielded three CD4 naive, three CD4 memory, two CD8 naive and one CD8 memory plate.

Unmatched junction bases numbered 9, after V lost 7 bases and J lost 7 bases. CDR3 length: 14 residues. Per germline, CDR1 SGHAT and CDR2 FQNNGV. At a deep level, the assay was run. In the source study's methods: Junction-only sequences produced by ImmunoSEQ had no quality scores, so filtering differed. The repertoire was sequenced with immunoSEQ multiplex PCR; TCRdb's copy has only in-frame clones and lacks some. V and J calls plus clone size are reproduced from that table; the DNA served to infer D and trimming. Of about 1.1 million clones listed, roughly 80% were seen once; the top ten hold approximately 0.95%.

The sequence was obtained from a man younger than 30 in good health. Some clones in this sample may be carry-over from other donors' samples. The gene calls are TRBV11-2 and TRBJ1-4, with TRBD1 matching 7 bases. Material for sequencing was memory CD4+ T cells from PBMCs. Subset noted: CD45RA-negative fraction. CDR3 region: CASTLGQATEKLFF. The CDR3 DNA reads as TGTGCCAGCACCCTCGGACAGGCGACTGAAAAACTGTTTTTT.